One and the same sample provided the 2 T cell receptor beta chains below, sequenced in a study of OX40 agonist ivuxolimab in advanced cancers. Profiled with immunoSEQ multiplex PCR; TCRdb holds only in-frame clones, not every one. The profile covers about 14,000 clones, with about four fifths appearing a single time and roughly 35% taken by the ten largest. This material consisted of CD4+ or CD8+ T cells sorted from blood, taken in a trial of the OX40 agonist ivuxolimab. Receptors originate from an adult with an advanced solid tumor such as melanoma, head and neck, liver or kidney cancer.

This chain joins TRBV5-1 and TRBJ1-3; 11 nucleotides line up with TRBD1. This CDR3 has 15 amino acids. With 4 bases clipped from V and 2 bases from J, the junction kept 2 bases outside the gene matches. CDR1 is SGHRS, CDR2 YFSETQ, per germline. CDR3 in amino acids: CASSLDRGPGNTIYF. The CDR3 DNA sequence: TGCGCCAGCAGCCTGGACAGGGGGCCTGGAAACACCATATATTTT. The variable domain in full, with the rest retrieved from reference TRBV5-1 and TRBJ1-3, is KAGVTQTPRYLIKTRGQQVTLSCSPISGHRSVSWYQQTPGQGLQFLFEYFSETQRNKGNFPGRFSGRQFSNSRSEMNVSTLELGDSALYLCASSLDRGPGNTIYFGEGSWLTVV.

This rearrangement joins TRBV6-4 to TRBJ2-2; no clear D. This CDR3 spans 17 amino acids. Trimming cost V 6 bases and J 7 bases, with 24 bases left between them. Germline V gene sequence: CDR1 MRHNA, CDR2 SNTAGT. The CDR3 spells CASSPFDVDVGVGELFF. In nucleotides, the CDR3 is TGTGCCAGCAGCCCCTTCGATGTGGATGTGGGCGTCGGGGAGCTGTTTTTT.